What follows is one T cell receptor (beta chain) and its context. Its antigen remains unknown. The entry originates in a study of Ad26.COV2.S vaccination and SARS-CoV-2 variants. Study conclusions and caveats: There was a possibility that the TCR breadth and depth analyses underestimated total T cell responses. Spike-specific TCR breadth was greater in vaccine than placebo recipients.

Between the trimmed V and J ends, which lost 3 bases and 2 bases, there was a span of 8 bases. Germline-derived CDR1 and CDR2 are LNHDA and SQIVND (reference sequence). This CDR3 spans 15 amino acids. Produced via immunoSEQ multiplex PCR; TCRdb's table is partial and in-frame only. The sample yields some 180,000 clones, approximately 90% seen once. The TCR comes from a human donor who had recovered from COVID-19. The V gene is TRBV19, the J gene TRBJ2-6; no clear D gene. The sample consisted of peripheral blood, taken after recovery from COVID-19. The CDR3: CASSMGGTGANVLTF. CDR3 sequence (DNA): TGTGCCAGTAGTATGGGTGGAACTGGGGCCAACGTCCTGACTTTC.